This T cell receptor (beta chain) was sequenced in a study of OX40 agonist ivuxolimab in advanced cancers. In the study overall: The costimulatory receptor OX40 (CD134) was targeted by ivuxolimab, a fully human IgG2 agonistic monoclonal antibody. Partial responses occurred in three dose-escalation patients, of whom one had hepatocellular carcinoma and two had cutaneous melanoma. The point of sequencing TCRbeta in the periphery was to test whether ivuxolimab changed TCR sequence diversity and drove clonal T-cell expansion. Of the roughly 52 dose-escalation patients, hepatocellular carcinoma was present in about 20, melanoma in approximately 15, renal cell carcinoma in 9 and head and neck cancer in 9. The paper describes the monotherapy dose-escalation part (N ≈ 50 patients) of the phase I trial of ivuxolimab. Prior anti-PD-1, anti-PD-L1 or anti-CTLA-4 therapy was permitted, and checkpoint inhibitors had been received by approximately 39% of dose-escalation patients. The dose-escalation cohort was 82.7% male with a mean age of approximately 60 years, ranging from roughly 20 to 80. Intravenous ivuxolimab was administered to patients every 2 weeks at six dose levels: 0.01, 0.1, 0.3, 1.5, 3 and 10 mg/kg.

Genomic DNA was extracted from sorted cells for sequencing of the TCRbeta CDR3 region. TCRbeta CDR3 regions were sequenced using the immunoSEQ Assay. In its TCRdb copy, this immuneACCESS table keeps in-frame sequences only and misses some clones. Where compared with another copy, unresolved V genes explain less than half of these, and the others have no known cause. The sample includes about 89,000 clones, with approximately 91% observed a single time. The ten top clones hold about 0.76% of the sample. Study-wide findings and limitations: Low levels of normalized T-cell clonal expansion were also seen in some nonresponding patients. On average, CD8+ T cells showed more expanded clones than CD4+ T cells after ivuxolimab. In partial responders in the 0.1-3.0 mg/kg groups, normalized peripheral clonal expansion was found to be among the lowest, especially among CD8+ T cells. Clonal expansion of both CD4+ and CD8+ blood T cells was observed from baseline to week 6 at doses 0.1 to 3.0 mg/kg. Antigen specificity was not determined for the clonally expanded peripheral T cells.

As concerns this clone: The target of this receptor is not known. One base away there is no much larger clone; base qualities are not given.

Cut back by 2 bases and 0 bases, the V and J ends lie 11 bases apart. For CDR1 and CDR2, the germline V gene lists SGHTA and FQGNSA. The CDR3 runs 16 amino acids, cysteine and phenylalanine included. Of the read, only the CDR3 DNA is kept; its 48 bases are in frame from base 1. Patients with autoimmune disease history or receiving systemic immunosuppression were excluded from the trial. Peripheral blood for TCR sequencing was collected from all dose cohorts at baseline, on cycle 4 day 1, and on cycle 7 day 1. The samples were drawn from a first-in-human, open-label, multicenter phase I dose-escalation trial of ivuxolimab. Adults with locally advanced or metastatic melanoma, renal cell, hepatocellular, or head and neck squamous cell carcinoma were enrolled in the trial. Before TCR sequencing, CD4+ T cells and CD8+ T cells from peripheral blood were sorted into separate populations.

The sequence came from an adult with an advanced solid tumor such as melanoma, head and neck, liver or kidney cancer. This chain is built from TRBV7-2 and TRBJ1-5; the D gene cannot be named for sure. The starting material was CD4+ or CD8+ T cells sorted from blood, obtained in a trial of the OX40 agonist ivuxolimab. Here is the DNA: TGTGCCAGCAGCTTATGGTCAGTCGATAGCAATCAGCCCCAGCATTTT. Translated, this gives CASSLWSVDSNQPQHF.